The entry below gives a single T cell receptor beta chain sequence along with its context. Antigen unknown. This sample stems from a study of OX40 agonist ivuxolimab in advanced cancers. As for the study in general: The dose-escalation cohort had hepatocellular carcinoma, melanoma, renal cell or head and neck cancer. Study-level points and caveats: Clonal expansion by week 6 occurred in CD4+ and CD8+ blood T cells (at 0.1 to 3.0 mg/kg).

Germline assignment: CDR1 SGHNT and CDR2 YENEEA. V was clipped by 5 bases and J by 8 bases, with 12 bases between them. CDR3 size: 12 residues. Libraries were prepared by immunoSEQ multiplex PCR; TCRdb keeps only in-frame clonotypes and omits some of them. The data hold about 64,000 clones, with about 86% observed a single time. The J gene is TRBJ1-2, the V gene TRBV11-3; tentative D call: TRBD1 (6 bases). The input for sequencing was CD4+ or CD8+ T cells sorted from blood, taken in a trial of the OX40 agonist ivuxolimab. The TCR comes from an adult with an advanced solid tumor such as melanoma, head and neck, liver or kidney cancer. The CDR3 region is CASSHRGQGYTF. CDR3 coding DNA: TGTGCCAGCAGCCACCGGGGGCAGGGCTACACCTTC. Filled out from reference TRBV11-3 and TRBJ1-2, the complete variable domain reads EAGVVQSPRYKIIEKKQPVAFWCNPISGHNTLYWYLQNLGQGPELLIRYENEEAVDDSQLPKDRFSAERLKGVDSTLKIQPAELGDSAVYLCASSHRGQGYTFGSGTRLTVV.